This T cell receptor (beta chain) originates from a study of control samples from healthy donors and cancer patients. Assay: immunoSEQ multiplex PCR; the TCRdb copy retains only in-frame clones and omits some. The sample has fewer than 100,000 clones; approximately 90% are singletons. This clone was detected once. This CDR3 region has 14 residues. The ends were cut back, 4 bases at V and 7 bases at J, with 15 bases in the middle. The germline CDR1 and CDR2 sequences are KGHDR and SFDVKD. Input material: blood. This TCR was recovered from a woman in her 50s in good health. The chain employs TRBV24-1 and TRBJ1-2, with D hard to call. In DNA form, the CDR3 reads TGTGCCACCAGTGACGCTACTGAGGTTCGTGGCTACACCTTC. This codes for CATSDATEVRGYTF.